Listed below are T cell receptor beta chains from one sample, sequenced in a study of blood T cells in healthy people across ages. TCRdb recomputed calls from the 5' RACE reads with MiXCR, one row per CDR3 protein. The sample includes nearly 1 million distinct CDR3 sequences, roughly 51% of them seen just once. Sequenced material: blood. These receptors came from a woman in her sixties in good health. The CDR3 runs from the conserved cysteine through the conserved F or W. Fields, in order: V gene, D gene, J gene, clone size, CDR3 protein, CDR3 DNA. The D gene is left open where the match is weak. Clone size is not always given. Where it is, it says once, few, many or a class for expanded clones.

V gene: TRBV28; D gene: TRBD2; J gene: TRBJ2-1; clone size: NA; CDR3 protein: CASSLQTSGYNEQFF; CDR3 DNA: TGTGCCAGCAGTTTACAGACTAGCGGGTACAATGAGCAGTTCTTC
V gene: TRBV20-1; D gene: TRBD2; J gene: TRBJ2-5; clone size: few; CDR3 protein: CSARDWSSGRETQYF; CDR3 DNA: TGCAGTGCTAGAGATTGGTCTAGCGGGCGGGAGACCCAGTACTTC
V gene: TRBV2; D gene: NA; J gene: TRBJ1-1; clone size: NA; CDR3 protein: CARRDGGDGQSEAFF; CDR3 DNA: TGTGCCAGGCGAGATGGAGGGGATGGGCAGTCTGAAGCTTTCTTT
V gene: TRBV11-2; D gene: TRBD1; J gene: TRBJ2-7; clone size: few; CDR3 protein: CASSLEGTDLYEQYF; CDR3 DNA: TGTGCCAGCAGCCTAGAAGGGACAGACCTCTACGAGCAGTACTTC
V gene: TRBV5-1; D gene: NA; J gene: TRBJ2-1; clone size: many; CDR3 protein: CASSSSPTSFEQFF; CDR3 DNA: TGCGCCAGCAGCTCGTCTCCCACTAGCTTTGAGCAGTTCTTC
V gene: TRBV29-1; D gene: NA; J gene: TRBJ2-5; clone size: NA; CDR3 protein: CSVFRGPETQYF; CDR3 DNA: TGCAGCGTTTTCAGGGGCCCAGAGACCCAGTACTTC
V gene: TRBV28; D gene: TRBD1; J gene: TRBJ2-5; clone size: few; CDR3 protein: CASRTGTGGLSETQYF; CDR3 DNA: TGTGCCAGCAGGACCGGGACAGGGGGCTTATCGGAGACCCAGTACTTC
V gene: TRBV20-1; D gene: NA; J gene: TRBJ1-1; clone size: many; CDR3 protein: CSAPPAGGRTEAFF; CDR3 DNA: TGCAGTGCTCCCCCGGCGGGGGGAAGGACTGAAGCTTTCTTT
V gene: TRBV4-3; D gene: NA; J gene: TRBJ2-7; clone size: NA; CDR3 protein: CASSQRWGYEQYF; CDR3 DNA: TGCGCCAGCAGCCAGAGGTGGGGTTACGAGCAGTACTTC
V gene: TRBV4-1; D gene: NA; J gene: TRBJ2-7; clone size: NA; CDR3 protein: CASSQDEGHEQYF; CDR3 DNA: TGCGCCAGCAGCCAAGATGAAGGCCACGAGCAGTACTTC
V gene: TRBV18; D gene: TRBD2; J gene: TRBJ2-3; clone size: NA; CDR3 protein: CASSPELAGPDTQYF; CDR3 DNA: TGTGCCAGCTCACCGGAGCTAGCGGGGCCAGATACGCAGTATTTT
V gene: TRBV7-2; D gene: NA; J gene: TRBJ1-1; clone size: few; CDR3 protein: CASSFGTPLGAFF; CDR3 DNA: TGTGCCAGCAGCTTTGGGACACCTTTGGGAGCTTTCTTT
V gene: TRBV20-1; D gene: NA; J gene: TRBJ2-3; clone size: few; CDR3 protein: CSAGSRPSTDTQYF; CDR3 DNA: TGCAGTGCTGGGTCACGCCCTAGCACAGATACGCAGTATTTT
V gene: TRBV20-1; D gene: TRBD2; J gene: TRBJ2-7; clone size: NA; CDR3 protein: CSAGAGGSEQYF; CDR3 DNA: TGCAGTGCTGGAGCGGGAGGAAGCGAGCAGTACTTC
V gene: TRBV11-3; D gene: TRBD2; J gene: TRBJ2-1; clone size: NA; CDR3 protein: CASSLVAGESSYNEQFF; CDR3 DNA: TGTGCCAGCAGCTTAGTAGCGGGAGAAAGCTCCTACAATGAGCAGTTCTTC
V gene: TRBV10-3; D gene: TRBD1; J gene: TRBJ1-6; clone size: NA; CDR3 protein: CAISPGGTNSPLHF; CDR3 DNA: TGTGCCATCAGTCCAGGGGGCACAAATTCACCCCTCCACTTT
V gene: TRBV7-9; D gene: NA; J gene: TRBJ2-3; clone size: few; CDR3 protein: CASNPSSPTDTQYF; CDR3 DNA: TGTGCCAGCAACCCGAGTAGTCCCACAGATACGCAGTATTTT
V gene: TRBV5-1; D gene: TRBD1; J gene: TRBJ2-2; clone size: NA; CDR3 protein: CASSFNRGHISGELFF; CDR3 DNA: TGCGCCAGCAGCTTTAACAGGGGGCATATCTCCGGGGAGCTGTTTTTT
V gene: TRBV3-1; D gene: NA; J gene: TRBJ2-5; clone size: NA; CDR3 protein: CASTKAGTTLYNEQYF; CDR3 DNA: TGTGCCAGCACCAAGGCTGGGACAACCCTTTACAATGAGCAGTACTTC
V gene: TRBV7-2; D gene: NA; J gene: TRBJ2-3; clone size: NA; CDR3 protein: CAIRRGSFTDTQYF; CDR3 DNA: TGTGCCATTCGCCGGGGAAGTTTCACAGATACGCAGTATTTT
V gene: TRBV7-6; D gene: TRBD1; J gene: TRBJ2-7; clone size: NA; CDR3 protein: CASSSYRGDEQYF; CDR3 DNA: TGTGCCAGCAGCTCATACAGGGGGGACGAGCAGTACTTC
V gene: TRBV7-8; D gene: NA; J gene: TRBJ2-5; clone size: NA; CDR3 protein: CASSPLRGIETQYF; CDR3 DNA: TGTGCCAGCAGCCCCCTGAGGGGTATTGAGACCCAGTACTTC
V gene: TRBV7-2; D gene: NA; J gene: TRBJ2-1; clone size: few; CDR3 protein: CASSSQNSAGQFF; CDR3 DNA: TGTGCCAGCAGCTCCCAGAACTCAGCTGGGCAGTTCTTC
V gene: TRBV28; D gene: NA; J gene: TRBJ2-1; clone size: NA; CDR3 protein: CASSWTFNNNEQFF; CDR3 DNA: TGTGCCAGCAGCTGGACATTCAACAACAATGAGCAGTTCTTC
V gene: TRBV7-2; D gene: TRBD2; J gene: TRBJ2-7; clone size: few; CDR3 protein: CASSGGSSDEQYF; CDR3 DNA: TGTGCCAGCAGCGGCGGGAGTTCGGACGAGCAGTACTTC
V gene: TRBV5-1; D gene: NA; J gene: TRBJ1-1; clone size: NA; CDR3 protein: CASSPTMAITEAFF; CDR3 DNA: TGCGCCAGCAGTCCAACTATGGCGATAACTGAAGCTTTCTTT
V gene: TRBV15; D gene: NA; J gene: TRBJ2-3; clone size: few; CDR3 protein: CATSRVNWRAATDTQYF; CDR3 DNA: TGTGCCACCAGCAGAGTAAATTGGCGGGCAGCCACAGATACGCAGTATTTT
V gene: TRBV7-9; D gene: TRBD1; J gene: TRBJ2-3; clone size: few; CDR3 protein: CASSRGQGGTDTQYF; CDR3 DNA: TGTGCCAGCAGCCGTGGACAGGGGGGCACAGATACGCAGTATTTT
V gene: TRBV12-3/TRBV12-4; D gene: TRBD2; J gene: TRBJ2-3; clone size: NA; CDR3 protein: CASSFGGLAGGDTQYF; CDR3 DNA: TGTGCCAGCAGTTTTGGGGGACTAGCGGGAGGGGATACGCAGTATTTT
V gene: TRBV4-1; D gene: NA; J gene: TRBJ2-7; clone size: NA; CDR3 protein: CASSQAGVIYEQYF; CDR3 DNA: TGCGCCAGCAGCCAAGCGGGAGTGATCTACGAGCAGTACTTC
V gene: TRBV27; D gene: TRBD2; J gene: TRBJ2-7; clone size: few; CDR3 protein: CASRLAGRNYEQYF; CDR3 DNA: TGTGCCAGCAGACTAGCGGGCCGAAACTACGAGCAGTACTTC
V gene: TRBV6-6; D gene: NA; J gene: TRBJ1-1; clone size: NA; CDR3 protein: CASSYRETEAFF; CDR3 DNA: TGTGCCAGCAGTTACAGGGAAACTGAAGCTTTCTTT